Here is one T cell receptor (beta chain) with its context. Its antigen remains unidentified. No per-base quality is available; no much larger clone lies one base away. These data belong to a study of T cell responses to AZD1222 COVID-19 vaccine (dated by TCRdb to the early 2020s). Study-wide context: AZD1222 recipients with second doses at about 4 weeks or about 12 weeks were pooled, because spike-specific TCR depth and breadth did not differ between schedules. TCR sequencing was performed for about 250 trial participants, of whom about 210 were given two doses of AZD1222 and some 26 were given two doses of MenACWY control vaccine. Trial participants were enrolled into age subgroups of 18-55, 56-69 and 70-plus years, which contained roughly 150, 30 and 60 TCR-sequenced participants, respectively. General conclusions and limits of the study: Nearly half of unique spike-specific TCRs reportedly recognized epitopes outside regions mutated in the B.1.351 and B.1.1.7 variants. The 56-69-year group was small, and its depth increase did not reach significance, likely because of low power. No day 14 peak-response samples were available, so repertoires were characterized only after the peak T cell response. Conclusions about previously exposed vaccinees were limited because only six AZD1222 recipients were SARS-CoV-2 seropositive at baseline. Most participants were white British and females outnumbered males, and the authors suggested that clonal diversity may have been underestimated. After two AZD1222 doses, both the breadth and the depth of spike-specific TCRs were significantly higher than at day 0 and than in MenACWY recipients. Vaccine-associated CD4 TCRs spanned the whole spike protein, with dominant responses in regions 160-218 and 743-854.

The CDR3 regions of human TCRbeta chains were analyzed by immunosequencing. The published analysis was carried out like this. Repertoire TCRs were matched against a reference library of SARS-CoV-2-specific TCRs generated with the MIRA antigen-specificity platform. Breadth meant the fraction of unique TCRs that were SARS-CoV-2-associated, whereas depth meant the fraction of total T cells that were SARS-CoV-2-associated. Using the MIRA data, each spike-specific TCR was assigned both to the spike region to which the TCR was reactive and to a CD4 or CD8 class. Log10-transformed breadth and depth values were compared by one-way ANOVA with Sidak's multiple comparisons tests. Sourced from immuneACCESS, this table was stored by TCRdb with only in-frame sequences that have V and J called. A share of the clones is absent; for the studies checked, an unresolved V gene accounts for under half, and the remainder has no known explanation. V and J calls and clone size come straight from that table; D and trimming were deduced from the DNA. In this sample the table shows approximately 170,000 clones, just under 95% of which occur a single time. The biggest ten clones account for around 1.6% of the sample.

Relative to germline, V is 6 bases shorter and J is 10 bases shorter, with 15 bases between their ends. CDR1 and CDR2 (MNHEY, SVGAGI) derive from the germline V gene. From cysteine to phenylalanine, the CDR3 is 12 amino acids long. Only the CDR3 part of the read is kept: 36 bases, read in frame from the first base. The time point tag for this specimen amounts to: baseline before first vaccination. Samples from vaccinated people were obtained from the UK trials COV001 and COV002, which included a single-blind randomized controlled phase 2/3 trial of AZD1222 (ChAdOx1 nCoV-19) in healthy adults. Trial participant PBMC samples were collected at day 0 and day 28 after the second dose for TCRbeta chain sequencing.

The rearranged chain carries TRBV6-5 and TRBJ1-2; TRBD1 is possibly the D segment (5 matching bases). The receptor was derived from an adult in good health. The sequencing here drew on peripheral blood, taken on day 0 of AZD1222 vaccination. The DNA reads TGTGCCAGCAGAGGGACCCAGGGCGCCTACACCTTC. Its protein reads: CASRGTQGAYTF.